The T cell receptor (beta chain) under discussion was sequenced for a study of shared clonotypes between healthy human individuals (dated by TCRdb to 2018 to 2020). For the study in its entirety: The cohort comprised two women and a few men aged 18 to 49 years. Per donor, three plates each were used for CD4 naive and CD4 memory, two for CD8 naive, and one for CD8 memory. Blood TCR repertoires of roughly five healthy adults were deeply sequenced to estimate repertoire size and the extent of clonotype sharing between individuals. To increase sequencing depth and limit assay-specific biases, different laboratories used diverse techniques to prepare libraries and sequence TCR repertoires. Leukapheresis yielded between about 0.85 and 10 billion PBMCs per donor. Results and caveats for the whole study, not just this receptor: The small number of donors limited the genetic and exposure-history diversity represented. Across several donors, approximately 5% of naive CD4, 3% to 3.5% of naive CD8, 2% to 2.5% of memory CD4, and roughly 0.4% of memory CD8 clonotypes were shared. Pairwise subsampling indicated that sequencing depth was expected to affect the degree of clonotype sharing among donors. Compared with non-shared clonotypes, clonotypes shared by all four sorted-subset donors had higher generation probabilities. Rarefaction of sorted-subset datasets indicated incomplete sequencing despite the large sequencing depth. Sampling was restricted to blood, and TCR repertoires in tissue are likely to differ from TCR repertoires in blood. Naive subsets generally had larger estimated clonotype richness than memory subsets.

CD8 naive samples consisted of CD45RO-negative cells that were positively selected for CCR7, yielding a CD45RA+CCR7+ population without TemRA cells. The donors were healthy, HIV-negative adults with no recently reported acute infections or vaccinations. Every donor was a Caucasian adult living in Nashville, Tennessee, USA. Blood was obtained by leukapheresis, after which PBMCs were separated by Ficoll-Histopaque density gradient centrifugation and cryopreserved in liquid nitrogen vapor phase. Analytical flow cytometry was used to check the purity and quantity of each magnetically sorted T cell population. Genomic DNA was isolated from each sorted fraction and quantified by UV absorbance on a Nanodrop 2000c. As regards this clone: Its specific antigen is unknown. Base qualities are not at hand, and no much larger clone is one base apart. Other DNA sequences in the same sample also yield this CDR3.

Using the deep immunoSEQ assay, TCR CDR3 regions were amplified from genomic DNA by multiplex PCR. For each cell subset, the extracted genomic DNA was distributed evenly across all wells of several immunoSEQ 96-well plates, and each plate served as one replicate. Each replicate PCR for sorted subsets received about 210 ng genomic DNA, equal to roughly 33,000 T cell genomes. The purified libraries were quantified using a Qubit 3.0 fluorometer, sized with a Bioanalyzer 2100, and then quantified again using the KAPA Library Quantification kit. A separate single-read 150-cycle Illumina NextSeq 550 flow cell was used to sequence each immunoSEQ 96-well plate. From the authors' description of their analysis: Because only junctional sequences without quality scores were contained in the immunoSEQ output, filtering matching that applied to full-length reads could not be performed. Sequences were annotated with PyIR, a Python wrapper for IgBLAST v1.9, using IMGT germline references to assign V/J genes and CDR3. Reads were removed for weak V/J assignments (E-value above 1e-6), missing CDR3, stop codons, out-of-frame junctions, or ambiguous translated residues. V3J clonotypes were defined by identical inferred V gene, J gene, and CDR3 amino acid sequence. The percentage overlap between two repertoires was calculated by dividing the number of shared unique clonotypes by the size of the smaller repertoire. RTK rarefaction, the Chao1 estimator, and Recon v2.1 estimates of unobserved clonotypes were used to assess repertoire richness. Generation probabilities for all TCRbeta clonotypes obtained by the gDNA method from four donors were computed using OLGA. Imported from immuneACCESS, the table was reduced by TCRdb to in-frame sequences with V and J called. These copies leave out some clones; in studies compared against another copy, an unresolved V gene accounts for under half, and the cause of the remainder is not known. For V, J and clone size, that table is used; D and trimming come from the DNA. The sample includes some 2,100,000 clones, with 93% observed a single time. Under 2% of the sample is taken by the ten largest.

The sequenced sample was naive CD8+ T cells from PBMCs. Explained via the paper, the cell subset or site label denotes: CD45RA+CCR7+. This TCR was recovered from a man aged 18 to 35 in good health. Some clones in this sample may be carry-over from other donors' samples.

The CDR3: CASSFQGEQYF. The sequenced DNA is TGCGCCAGCAGCTTCCAGGGCGAGCAGTACTTC. The chain was built from TRBV5-1 and TRBJ2-7, with a tentative D gene TRBD1 over 5 matching bases. Counted from cysteine to phenylalanine, this CDR3 has 11 amino acids. The CDR3 DNA has 33 bases and is translated from base 1. CDR1 and CDR2 are read off the germline V gene as SGHRS and YFSETQ. The germline ends are 6 bases apart after V is trimmed by 2 bases and J by 6 bases.